This T cell receptor (beta chain) was sequenced during a study of regulatory T cells in long-lasting Graves disease listed by TCRdb under 2021. Context from the whole study: Persistent Graves' disease was defined as antithyroid drug treatment for over 5 years with persistently positive TSH receptor autoantibodies. In the clinical cohort, patients with persistent Graves' disease had used antithyroid drugs for an average of about 10.3 years. Patients with persistent Graves' disease were compared with patients with newly diagnosed Graves' disease using TCR sequencing and RNA sequencing of peripheral blood. The study was conducted in China and was registered as a clinical trial. A total of about 33 samples underwent TCR sequencing, from 13 patients with persistent Graves' disease and about 20 patients with newly diagnosed Graves' disease. Paper-wide results and their limitations: Patients with persistent disease shared more public clonotypes (approximately 2,500) than newly diagnosed patients did (approximately 990). Sequencing and analysis were limited to the TCR beta chain. Preferential use of TRBV28, TRBJ1-2 and TRBJ2-5 was observed in persistent disease, whereas TRBV20-1 and TRBJ2-1 were favored in newly diagnosed disease. Compared with newly diagnosed patients, patients with persistent Graves' disease had lower TCR Shannon entropy and fewer highly expanded clones, which suggests clonal expansion. The authors noted that the small sample size was a limitation that may lower accuracy. Peripheral blood alone was examined, since thyroid tissue, which constituted the primary lesion, could not be accessed.

This clonotype was seen many times. There is no known antigen for this receptor. Base qualities are missing; no much larger clone stands one base away. As encoded in the germline V gene (reference sequence), CDR1 is MNHEY while CDR2 is SMNVEV. V is cut by 2 bases and J by 6 bases, and the space between the germline ends is 17 bases. From the cysteine through the phenylalanine, the CDR3 covers 16 amino acids. The kept DNA is CDR3 alone, 48 bases in frame from the first base. What this sample's time point label stands for: persistent/refractory GD, antithyroid drugs over 5 years with positive TRAb. For both TCR sequencing and RNA sequencing, RNA was extracted from PBMCs using TRIzol. The diagnosis of Graves' disease followed American Thyroid Association guidelines. Patients were recruited from an endocrinology department in Xi'an, China. From each patient, around 9 milliliters of peripheral blood was collected into an EDTA anticoagulant tube. Ficoll Paque Plus density gradient separation was used to isolate PBMCs, and no further T cell sorting was performed. An Agilent 2100 Bioanalyzer and agarose gel were used to check RNA quality, and a NanoDrop 2000 was used to measure RNA concentration.

Receptors were amplified or captured by multiplex PCR. TCRdb lists the instrument as Illumina HiSeq 4000. TCR beta libraries were built with iRepertoire HTBI primers and Arm-PCR amplification of CDR3 regions. Before sequencing, the PCR products went through gel purification. The paper's processing steps were these. Across samples, 55 to 80 TRBV and 13 to 15 TRBJ segments were identified and used for gene usage analysis of CDR3 amino acid clonotypes. COPE and FqMerger were used to merge the filtered high-quality paired reads into contigs. BLAST was used to align contigs to IMGT TRBV, TRBD and TRBJ reference genes, and CDR3 was defined according to IMGT. Any clonotype with a frequency above 0.1% was classified as a highly expanded clone. Shannon entropy served as the measure of repertoire diversity, while the Gini coefficient captured V-J evenness. A clonotype found in more than one individual was treated as public. The public reads were run again by TCRdb, first through fastp at Q25 and then through MiXCR, and only productive beta chains were kept. Rows with one shared CDR3 protein collapse into an entry with the most common genes and DNA. Here the V and J calls rest on TCRdb's processing, not on the authors' analysis. Present in this sample are fewer than 600,000 distinct CDR3 sequences, under 25% of which were seen just once. The top ten clones comprise about an eighth of the sample.

The starting material was peripheral blood mononuclear cells (PBMCs), obtained when the disease was refractory, from a patient treated with antithyroid drugs. This chain is built from TRBV27 and TRBJ1-5; no D gene is confidently identified. The receptor was isolated from a female donor with Graves disease. The DNA sequence follows: TGTGCCAGCAGTTTAATCAGCCCCGAAGGAGTTCAGCCCCAGCATTTT. Translation gives CASSLISPEGVQPQHF.